These T cell receptor beta chains were read from a single sample in a study of T cell responses to AZD1222 COVID-19 vaccine. The repertoire was sequenced with immunoSEQ multiplex PCR; TCRdb's copy has only in-frame clones and lacks some. Of about 100,000 clones listed, about 85% are singletons. Material: peripheral blood, obtained 28 days after the second AZD1222 dose. The receptors stem from an adult who received the AZD1222 COVID-19 vaccine. Both conserved end residues are part of each CDR3. Fields, in order: CDR3 protein, CDR3 DNA, clone size, J gene, D gene, V gene. A D gene is named only where the DNA matches it firmly. Clone size is not always given. Where it is, it says once, few, many or a class for expanded clones.

CASSLAWTGEADTQYF,TGTGCCAGCAGCTTAGCGTGGACAGGGGAAGCGGATACGCAGTATTTT,NA,TRBJ2-3,TRBD1,TRBV7-6
CASSYSSPGTGWGYTF,TGTGCCAGCAGTTACTCTAGTCCCGGGACAGGGTGGGGCTACACCTTC,NA,TRBJ1-2,TRBD1,TRBV6-5
CASSLSGLETQYF,TGTGCCAGCAGCTTATCGGGGCTGGAGACCCAGTACTTC,NA,TRBJ2-5,NA,TRBV7-8
CASSIGSGDNEQFF,TGTGCCAGTAGTATCGGGTCAGGGGACAATGAGCAGTTCTTC,NA,TRBJ2-1,NA,TRBV19
CASSSATGTPVEAFF,TGTGCCAGCAGCTCCGCAACCGGGACCCCCGTAGAAGCTTTCTTT,NA,TRBJ1-1,NA,TRBV28
CASSLVWTGVHEQYF,TGTGCCAGCAGCTTAGTGTGGACAGGGGTCCACGAGCAGTACTTC,NA,TRBJ2-7,TRBD1,TRBV11-2
CAWSLRRQVRYGYTF,TGTGCCTGGAGTCTCCGTCGACAGGTCCGCTATGGCTACACCTTC,once,TRBJ1-2,NA,TRBV30
CASSIGSGLNTEAFF,TGTGCCAGTAGTATAGGTTCAGGGCTGAACACTGAAGCTTTCTTT,NA,TRBJ1-1,NA,TRBV19
CASSDLTGGGSPLHF,TGTGCCAGCAGTGACTTAACAGGGGGCGGTTCACCCCTCCACTTT,NA,TRBJ1-6,TRBD1,TRBV25-1
CASRKGPNSNQPQHF,TGTGCCAGCAGAAAGGGACCGAATAGCAATCAGCCCCAGCATTTT,NA,TRBJ1-5,NA,TRBV27
CASSLGMGTDTQYF,TGTGCCAGCAGCTTGGGTATGGGCACAGATACGCAGTATTTT,NA,TRBJ2-3,NA,TRBV7-2
CASSWTGDEQYF,TGTGCCAGCAGTTGGACAGGGGACGAGCAGTACTTC,NA,TRBJ2-7,TRBD1,TRBV6-2/TRBV6-3
CASSVRQGGANVLTF,TGTGCCAGCAGCGTGCGACAGGGTGGAGCCAACGTCCTGACTTTC,once,TRBJ2-6,TRBD1,TRBV9
CASSLSSTNEKLFF,TGTGCCAGCAGTTTGTCGTCAACTAATGAAAAACTGTTTTTT,NA,TRBJ1-4,NA,TRBV28
CASSLRGNNVEKLFF,TGTGCCAGCAGCTTGAGGGGGAATAATGTTGAAAAACTGTTTTTT,NA,TRBJ1-4,NA,TRBV5-4
CASRHRGRRDANQPQHF,TGTGCCAGCAGGCATCGGGGGCGCCGAGATGCTAATCAGCCCCAGCATTTT,NA,TRBJ1-5,NA,TRBV6-4
CAIAGTGEIGYTF,TGTGCCATTGCCGGGACAGGGGAGATAGGCTACACCTTC,NA,TRBJ1-2,TRBD1,TRBV24-1
CASSQAGTVAFF,TGTGCCAGCAGCCAGGCCGGGACTGTTGCTTTCTTT,NA,TRBJ1-1,NA,TRBV4-2
CASSWGQRNNEQFF,TGTGCCAGCAGTTGGGGACAGAGAAACAATGAGCAGTTCTTC,NA,TRBJ2-1,TRBD1,TRBV27
CASRKTGSSYEQYF,TGTGCCAGTAGAAAGACAGGGAGCTCCTACGAGCAGTACTTC,NA,TRBJ2-7,TRBD1,TRBV19
CSVVGSANQPQHF,TGCAGCGTTGTCGGCAGCGCGAATCAGCCCCAGCATTTT,NA,TRBJ1-5,NA,TRBV29-1
CASSPQSGNTEAFF,TGTGCCAGCAGCCCCCAATCGGGGAACACTGAAGCTTTCTTT,NA,TRBJ1-1,NA,TRBV7-3
CASRPSGMTNEKLFF,TGTGCCAGCAGGCCCAGCGGCATGACTAATGAAAAACTGTTTTTT,once,TRBJ1-4,NA,TRBV2
CALGLAGVGQETQYF,TGTGCCCTGGGACTAGCGGGAGTTGGGCAAGAGACCCAGTACTTC,NA,TRBJ2-5,TRBD2,TRBV7-6
CASSIGGVLAGELFF,TGTGCCAGTAGTATTGGCGGGGTTTTAGCCGGGGAGCTGTTTTTT,NA,TRBJ2-2,NA,TRBV19
CASHRAGGNNEQFF,TGTGCCAGCCATCGGGCAGGGGGGAACAATGAGCAGTTCTTC,NA,TRBJ2-1,NA,TRBV14
CASSRSRGGQKDEAFF,TGTGCCAGCAGCCGAAGTAGGGGGGGGCAGAAGGATGAAGCTTTCTTT,NA,TRBJ1-1,NA,TRBV7-6
CASSMRGTGGIDEQFF,TGTGCCAGTAGTATGAGAGGAACAGGGGGCATAGATGAGCAGTTCTTC,NA,TRBJ2-1,TRBD1,TRBV19
CASSSTQGYEQYF,TGTGCCAGCAGCTCTACGCAGGGCTACGAGCAGTACTTC,NA,TRBJ2-7,NA,TRBV11-2
CASSSLDRVSYYGYTF,TGTGCCAGCAGCAGCCTCGACAGGGTCTCATACTATGGCTACACCTTC,NA,TRBJ1-2,NA,TRBV21-1
CASSQAPRGVSGYTF,TGTGCCAGCAGCCAAGCTCCAAGAGGGGTTAGTGGCTACACCTTC,NA,TRBJ1-2,NA,TRBV14
CAISGGDSNQPQHF,TGTGCCATCAGTGGGGGGGATAGCAATCAGCCCCAGCATTTT,NA,TRBJ1-5,NA,TRBV10-3
CASSLLGGRSNEKLFF,TGTGCCAGCAGCCTCCTAGGGGGCAGATCCAATGAAAAACTGTTTTTT,NA,TRBJ1-4,TRBD1,TRBV14
CASNQGARGNTIYF,TGTGCCAGCAACCAGGGGGCGCGGGGAAACACCATATATTTT,NA,TRBJ1-3,TRBD1,TRBV7-9
CASSSRDRGDTEAFF,TGTGCCAGCAGCTCCCGGGACAGGGGTGACACTGAAGCTTTCTTT,NA,TRBJ1-1,TRBD1,TRBV13
CASRPSVQETQYF,TGTGCCAGCAGGCCTAGCGTCCAAGAGACCCAGTACTTC,NA,TRBJ2-5,NA,TRBV6-2/TRBV6-3
CASTQWGPGNTIYF,TGTGCCAGTACCCAATGGGGACCTGGAAACACCATATATTTT,NA,TRBJ1-3,NA,TRBV19
CASSSGAGTGEFYEQYF,TGTGCCAGCAGCTCCGGGGCTGGGACAGGGGAGTTCTACGAGCAGTACTTC,NA,TRBJ2-7,TRBD1,TRBV9
CAMNGQKGDTEAFF,TGTGCCATGAATGGACAGAAGGGGGATACTGAAGCTTTCTTT,once,TRBJ1-1,NA,TRBV10-3